A single sample is the source of the 8 T cell receptor beta chains below, sequenced in a study of shared clonotypes between healthy human individuals. Clones were read by immunoSEQ multiplex PCR, and TCRdb kept only the in-frame ones, dropping some. The sample shows about 2 million clones, over 85% of them seen only once. The sample taken for sequencing was naive CD4+ T cells sorted from blood. Subset noted: CD45RA+ positively selected. The origin of the receptors is a man between 18 and 35 years old in good health.

V and J are TRBV5-1 and TRBJ2-5; D is undetermined. The length of the CDR3 is 13 residues. Trimming removed 7 bases at V and 4 bases at J, with 14 bases between. Germline CDR1 is SGHRS and CDR2 is YFSETQ. CDR3 nucleotide sequence: TGCGCCAGCTCAACTGGCGGTGGAGAGACCCAGTACTTC. Translating it yields CASSTGGGETQYF.

CDR3 DNA: TGTGCCAGCAGCCCGGACGGTCTAAACTCTGGGGCCAACGTCCTGACTTTC. Translation gives CASSPDGLNSGANVLTF. The rearrangement joins TRBV7-2 to TRBJ2-6; D remains ambiguous. CDR1 is SGHTA, CDR2 FQGNSA, per germline. The CDR3 runs 17 residues. The V end lost 5 bases, the J end lost 0 bases, and 14 bases lay between the germline ends. The complete variable domain, with remaining parts taken from reference TRBV7-2 and TRBJ2-6, reads GAGVSQSPSNKVTEKGKDVELRCDPISGHTALYWYRQSLGQGLEFLIYFQGNSAPDKSGLPSDRFSAERTGGSVSTLTIQRTQQEDSAVYLCASSPDGLNSGANVLTFGAGSRLTVL.

The chain is built from TRBV7-2 and TRBJ2-2, with D unclear. Trimming removed 1 base at V and 1 base at J, with 7 bases between. In germline, CDR1 is SGHTA, CDR2 FQGNSA. The CDR3 contains 15 residues. The CDR3 DNA reads TGTGCCAGCAGCTTAGTTGCCGTGAACACCGGGGAGCTGTTTTTT. Amino acids: CASSLVAVNTGELFF. Based on the CDR3 plus reference TRBV7-2 and TRBJ2-2, the full variable domain is GAGVSQSPSNKVTEKGKDVELRCDPISGHTALYWYRQSLGQGLEFLIYFQGNSAPDKSGLPSDRFSAERTGGSVSTLTIQRTQQEDSAVYLCASSLVAVNTGELFFGEGSRLTVL.

The chain uses TRBV7-9 and TRBJ2-1, with TRBD2 as a possible D gene (6 bases). CDR3 length: 16 residues. Trimming cost V 5 bases and J 0 bases, with 14 bases left between them. CDR1 is SEHNR, CDR2 FQNEAQ, per germline (reference sequence). Here the CDR3 DNA reads TGTGCCAGCAGCCCTTTCGGGAGTAGCTCCTACAATGAGCAGTTCTTC. Its translation is CASSPFGSSSYNEQFF.

On this clone itself: In the same sample, other DNA sequences code for this CDR3. This chain connects TRBV15 to TRBJ2-7; no definite D call. The CDR3 has 14 amino acids. Per the germline V gene, CDR1 is LNHNV and CDR2 is YYDKDF (reference sequence). Trimming took 1 base from V and 0 from J, leaving 7 bases between them. The CDR3 DNA is TGTGCCACCAGCAGAGGTGGGGACTCCTACGAGCAGTACTTC. Its translation is CATSRGGDSYEQYF.

Regarding this clone: Other nucleotide sequences in the sample specify the same CDR3. The chain is built from TRBV11-2 and TRBJ2-7; D is undetermined. CDR3 length: 10 amino acids. Trimming took off 5 bases at V and 4 bases at J, with 3 bases between the two ends. From germline, CDR1 is SGHAT and CDR2 FQNNGV. The chain's CDR3 is CASSAYEQYF. CDR3 coding DNA: TGTGCCAGCAGCGCTTACGAGCAGTACTTC.

The chain links TRBV10-3 to TRBJ2-2, with 10 bases aligning to TRBD2. V lost 2 bases and J lost 1; bases outside the gene matches: 7. This CDR3 is built from 18 residues. The germline V gene has CDR1 ENHRY and CDR2 SYGVKD. CDR3 sequence (DNA): TGTGCCATCAGTGAGACGCTAGCGGGGGCCCAGAACACCGGGGAGCTGTTTTTT. Its translation: CAISETLAGAQNTGELFF.

Concerning this clone: Germline and junction disagree at one end, which may indicate a read error. The gene calls are TRBV11-3 and TRBJ2-2; D is ambiguous. From germline, CDR1 is SGHNT and CDR2 YENEEA. The CDR3 is made up of 13 amino acids. CDR3 sequence: CTSNLRNTGELFF. The CDR3 DNA reads as TGTACCAGCAACTTAAGGAACACCGGGGAGCTGTTTTTT.